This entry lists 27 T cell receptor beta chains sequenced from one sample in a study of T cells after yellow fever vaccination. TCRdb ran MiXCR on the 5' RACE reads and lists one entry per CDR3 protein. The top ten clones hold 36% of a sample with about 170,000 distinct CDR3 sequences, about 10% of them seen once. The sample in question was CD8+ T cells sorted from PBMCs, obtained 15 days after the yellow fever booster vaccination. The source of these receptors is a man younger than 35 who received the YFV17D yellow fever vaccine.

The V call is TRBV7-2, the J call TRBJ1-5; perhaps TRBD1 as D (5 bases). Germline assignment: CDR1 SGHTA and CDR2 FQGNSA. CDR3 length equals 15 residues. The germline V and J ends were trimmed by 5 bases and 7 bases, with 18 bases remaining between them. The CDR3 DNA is TGTGCCAGCAGCCCGCACGAGGGAGCAGGGCAGCCCCAGCATTTT. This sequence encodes CASSPHEGAGQPQHF.

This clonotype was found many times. The CDR3 DNA follows: TGCGCCAGCAGCCCAAACGGCGGGAGCCTATACGAGCAGTACTTC. Its protein is CASSPNGGSLYEQYF. The V call is TRBV5-1, the J call TRBJ2-7, with 7 bases fitting TRBD2. V trimming: 4 bases; J trimming: 4 bases; junction bases outside the gene matches: 11. The CDR3 length is 15 residues. CDR1 and CDR2 (germline): SGHRS, YFSETQ.

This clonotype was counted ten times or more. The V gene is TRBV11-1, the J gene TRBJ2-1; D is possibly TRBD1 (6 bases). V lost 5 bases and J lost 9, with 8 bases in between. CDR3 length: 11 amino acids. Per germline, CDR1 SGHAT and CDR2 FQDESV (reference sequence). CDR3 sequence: CASSQGFEQFF. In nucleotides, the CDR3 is TGTGCCAGCAGCCAGGGGTTTGAGCAGTTCTTC. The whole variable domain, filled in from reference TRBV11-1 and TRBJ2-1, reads EAEVAQSPRYKITEKSQAVAFWCDPISGHATLYWYRQILGQGPELLVQFQDESVVDDSQLPKDRFSAERLKGVDSTLKIQPAELGDSAMYLCASSQGFEQFFGPGTRLTVL.

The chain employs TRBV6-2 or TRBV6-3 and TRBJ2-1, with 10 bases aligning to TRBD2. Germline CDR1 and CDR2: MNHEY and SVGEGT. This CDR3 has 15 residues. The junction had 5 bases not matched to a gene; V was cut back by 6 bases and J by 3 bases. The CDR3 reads CASRTLAGYYNEQFF. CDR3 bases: TGTGCCAGCAGGACACTAGCGGGGTACTACAATGAGCAGTTCTTC.

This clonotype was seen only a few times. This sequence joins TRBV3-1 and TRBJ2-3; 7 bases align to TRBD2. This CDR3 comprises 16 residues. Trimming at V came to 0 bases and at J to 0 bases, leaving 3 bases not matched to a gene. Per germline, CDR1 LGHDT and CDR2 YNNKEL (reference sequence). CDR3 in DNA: TGTGCCAGCAGCCAAGAAGGGCGGGGGAGCACAGATACGCAGTATTTT. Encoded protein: CASSQEGRGSTDTQYF.

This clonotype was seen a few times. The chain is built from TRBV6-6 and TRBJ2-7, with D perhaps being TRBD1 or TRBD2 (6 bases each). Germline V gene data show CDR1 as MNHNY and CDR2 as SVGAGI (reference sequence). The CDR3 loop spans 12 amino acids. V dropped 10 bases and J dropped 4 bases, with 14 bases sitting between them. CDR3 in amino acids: CATEIGGYEQYF. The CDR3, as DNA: TGTGCCACAGAGATAGGGGGGTACGAGCAGTACTTC.

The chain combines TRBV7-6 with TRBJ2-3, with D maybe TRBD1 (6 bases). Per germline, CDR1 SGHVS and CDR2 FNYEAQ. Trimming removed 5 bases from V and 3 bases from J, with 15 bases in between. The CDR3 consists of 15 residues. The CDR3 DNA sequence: TGTGCCAGCAGCCCAGGGGTGGCGGGTACAGATACGCAGTATTTT. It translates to CASSPGVAGTDTQYF.

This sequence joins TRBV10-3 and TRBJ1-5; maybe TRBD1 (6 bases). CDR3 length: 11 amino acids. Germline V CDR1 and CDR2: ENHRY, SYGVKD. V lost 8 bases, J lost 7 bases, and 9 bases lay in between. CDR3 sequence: CAIGGGQPQHF. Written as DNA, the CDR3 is TGTGCCATCGGGGGGGGCCAGCCCCAGCATTTT.

CDR3 nucleotides: TGCGCCAGCAGCAACCCGGGGAGCGGCGAGCAGTACTTC. Translated, it gives CASSNPGSGEQYF. The chain is built from TRBV5-1 and TRBJ2-7, with D perhaps matching TRBD2 (5 bases). This CDR3 spans 13 amino acids. Germline CDR1 SGHRS, CDR2 YFSETQ. Trimming pared 4 bases from V and 6 bases from J, leaving 14 bases between.

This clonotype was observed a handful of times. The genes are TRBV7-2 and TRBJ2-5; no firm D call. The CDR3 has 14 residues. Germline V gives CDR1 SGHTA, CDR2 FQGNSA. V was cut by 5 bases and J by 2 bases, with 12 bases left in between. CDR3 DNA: TGTGCCAGCAGCCCCTCGGCGAGGCAAGAGACCCAGTACTTC. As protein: CASSPSARQETQYF.

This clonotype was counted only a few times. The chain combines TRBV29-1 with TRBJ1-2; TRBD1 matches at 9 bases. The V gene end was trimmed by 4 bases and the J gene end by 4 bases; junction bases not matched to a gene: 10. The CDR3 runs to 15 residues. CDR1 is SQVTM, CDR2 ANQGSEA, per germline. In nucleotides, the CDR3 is TGCAGCGTTGTTAATACGGGACAGGGACGCTATGGCTACACCTTC. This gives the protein CSVVNTGQGRYGYTF.

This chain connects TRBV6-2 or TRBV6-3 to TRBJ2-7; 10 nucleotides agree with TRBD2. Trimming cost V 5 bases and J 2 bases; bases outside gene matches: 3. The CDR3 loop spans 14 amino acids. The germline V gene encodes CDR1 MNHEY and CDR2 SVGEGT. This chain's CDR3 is CASSNGLAAYEQYV. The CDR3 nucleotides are TGTGCCAGCAGTAATGGACTAGCGGCCTACGAGCAGTACGTC.

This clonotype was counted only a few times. The CDR3 region has the DNA TGTGCCAGCAGTTTATCGGACAGGGGGCGTTGGACCCAGTACTTC. This translates into CASSLSDRGRWTQYF. J is TRBJ2-5 and V is TRBV27; 11 bases are a match to TRBD1. The CDR3 spans 15 residues. Trimming took 0 bases from V and 7 from J; bases not matched to a gene: 4. Germline V gives CDR1 MNHEY, CDR2 SMNVEV (reference sequence).

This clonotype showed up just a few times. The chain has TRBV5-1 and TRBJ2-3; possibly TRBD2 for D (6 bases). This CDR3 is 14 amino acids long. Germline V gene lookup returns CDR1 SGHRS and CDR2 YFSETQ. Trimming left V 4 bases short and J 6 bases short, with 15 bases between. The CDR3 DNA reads TGCGCCAGCAGCGCGGGACTTGATTCGGATACGCAGTATTTT. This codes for CASSAGLDSDTQYF.

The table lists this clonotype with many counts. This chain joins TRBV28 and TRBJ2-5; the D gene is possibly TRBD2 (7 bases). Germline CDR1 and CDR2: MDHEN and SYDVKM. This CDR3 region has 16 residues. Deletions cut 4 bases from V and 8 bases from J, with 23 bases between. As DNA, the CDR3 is TGTGCCAGCAGTTCCGGGGAGGGGGGGAAGAAGAGAACCCAGTACTTC. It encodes CASSSGEGGKKRTQYF.

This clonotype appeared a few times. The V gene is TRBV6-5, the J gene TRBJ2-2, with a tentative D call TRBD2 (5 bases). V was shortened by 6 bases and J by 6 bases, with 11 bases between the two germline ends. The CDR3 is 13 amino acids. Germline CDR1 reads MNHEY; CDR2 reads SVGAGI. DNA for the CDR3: TGTGCCAGCAGCCTGGGAGCCCCCGGGGAGCTGTTTTTT. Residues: CASSLGAPGELFF.

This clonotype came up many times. In DNA, the CDR3 is TGTGCCAGCAGCCGACAGGGGGATTCACCCCTCCACTTT. Translated, it gives CASSRQGDSPLHF. The genes are TRBV3-1 and TRBJ1-6; 9 bases are a match to TRBD1. This CDR3 comprises 13 residues. Germline lookup yields CDR1 LGHDT and CDR2 YNNKEL (reference sequence). V shed 4 bases and J 8 bases; nucleotides not matched to a gene: 0.

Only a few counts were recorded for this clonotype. The CDR3 coding sequence is TGTGCCAGCAGTTTTGGACAGGAACCCAATGAGCAGTTCTTC. This sequence encodes CASSFGQEPNEQFF. The chain recombines TRBV12-3 or TRBV12-4 with TRBJ2-1; 7 nucleotides match TRBD1. The CDR3 is 14 amino acids. Trimming cost V 3 bases and J 6 bases; bases outside gene matches: 5.

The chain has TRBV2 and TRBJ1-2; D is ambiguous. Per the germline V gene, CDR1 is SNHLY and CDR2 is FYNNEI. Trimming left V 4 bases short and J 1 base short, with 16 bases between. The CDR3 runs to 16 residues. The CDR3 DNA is TGTGCCAGCAGTGTCACCCCGGCCGGCCGTAACTATGGCTACACCTTC. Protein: CASSVTPAGRNYGYTF.

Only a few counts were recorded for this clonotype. CDR3 in amino acids: CASSPKTGTLGGQFF. The CDR3 coding sequence is TGCGCCAGCAGCCCCAAAACGGGGACTCTGGGTGGGCAGTTCTTC. The genes are TRBV4-3 and TRBJ2-1; weak D call: TRBD2 (6 bases). This CDR3 is built from 15 residues. V gave up 4 bases and J gave up 12 bases, with 22 bases separating them. The germline gives CDR1 LGHNA, CDR2 YSLEER.

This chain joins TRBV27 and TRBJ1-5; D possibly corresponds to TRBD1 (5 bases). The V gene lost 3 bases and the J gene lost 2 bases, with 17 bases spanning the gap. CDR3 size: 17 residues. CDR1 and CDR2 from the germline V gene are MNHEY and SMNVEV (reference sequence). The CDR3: CASSFGAGLYGNQPQHF. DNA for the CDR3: TGTGCCAGCAGTTTCGGGGCGGGCCTCTATGGCAATCAGCCCCAGCATTTT.

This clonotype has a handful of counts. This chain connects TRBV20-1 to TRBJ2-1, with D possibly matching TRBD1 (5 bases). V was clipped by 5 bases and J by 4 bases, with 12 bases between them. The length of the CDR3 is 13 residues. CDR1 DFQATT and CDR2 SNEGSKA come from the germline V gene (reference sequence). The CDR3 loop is CSASPRTYNEQFF. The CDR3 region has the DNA TGCAGTGCTTCACCTAGGACATACAATGAGCAGTTCTTC.

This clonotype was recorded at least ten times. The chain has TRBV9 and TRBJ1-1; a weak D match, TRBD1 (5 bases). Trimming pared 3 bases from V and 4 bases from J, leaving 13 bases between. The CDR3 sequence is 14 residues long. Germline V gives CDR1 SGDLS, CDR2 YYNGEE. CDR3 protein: CASSAGAATTEAFF. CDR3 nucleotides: TGTGCCAGCAGCGCTGGGGCCGCGACCACTGAAGCTTTCTTT.

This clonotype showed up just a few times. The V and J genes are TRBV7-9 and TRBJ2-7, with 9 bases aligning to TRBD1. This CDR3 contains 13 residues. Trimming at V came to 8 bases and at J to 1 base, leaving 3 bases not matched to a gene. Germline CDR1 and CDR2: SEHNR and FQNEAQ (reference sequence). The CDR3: CASGGQGSYEQYV. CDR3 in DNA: TGTGCCAGCGGGGGACAGGGATCCTACGAGCAGTACGTC.

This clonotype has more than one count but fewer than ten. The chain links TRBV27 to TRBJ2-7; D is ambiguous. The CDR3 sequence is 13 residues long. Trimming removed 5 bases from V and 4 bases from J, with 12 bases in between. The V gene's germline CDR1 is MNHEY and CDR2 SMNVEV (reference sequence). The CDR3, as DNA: TGTGCCAGCAGTCCAGCTGTGGGGTACGAGCAGTACGTC. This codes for CASSPAVGYEQYV.

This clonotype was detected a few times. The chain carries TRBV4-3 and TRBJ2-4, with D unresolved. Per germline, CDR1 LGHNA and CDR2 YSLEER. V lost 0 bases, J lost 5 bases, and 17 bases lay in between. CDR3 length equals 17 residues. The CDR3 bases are TGCGCCAGCAGCCAAGATTTGGGTTCGCCTGCGCAAAACATTCAGTACTTC. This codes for CASSQDLGSPAQNIQYF.

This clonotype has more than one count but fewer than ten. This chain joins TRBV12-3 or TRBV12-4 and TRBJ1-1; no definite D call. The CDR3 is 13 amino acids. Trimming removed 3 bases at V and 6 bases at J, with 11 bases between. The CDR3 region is CASSFDNFSEAFF. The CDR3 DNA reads TGTGCCAGCAGTTTTGACAATTTCTCTGAAGCTTTCTTT.